This note documents a single TCR beta chain sequence. This sample was taken from a study of CD4 and CD8 cells across lung adenocarcinoma regions. One entry per CDR3 protein, called by TCRdb with MiXCR from the PCR reads. The table records about 27,000 distinct CDR3 sequences, 53% of them present only once. Localized lung adenocarcinoma, a non-small cell lung cancer, affected the donors. Per germline, CDR1 WNHNN and CDR2 SYGVQD (reference sequence). CDR3 size: 17 residues. The TCR comes from a male donor with lung adenocarcinoma. The CD4 and CD8 labels of this study may be unreliable. Sequenced input: CD8+ T cells from the center of a lung tumor. The chain has TRBV10-1 and TRBJ2-5; TRBD2 matches at 9 bases. Judging by the DNA end, TRBJ2-7 fits better; the J call may be wrong. CDR3 sequence reads: CASSESNAAGGLYEQYF. The CDR3 DNA reads TGCGCCAGCAGTGAGTCAAATGCGGCGGGAGGGTTGTACGAGCAGTACTTC.